The 19 T cell receptor beta chains presented below share a single source sample, sequenced in a study of technical replicates of blood from several donors. Clones were read by immunoSEQ multiplex PCR, and TCRdb kept only the in-frame ones, dropping some. The data contain approximately 89,000 clones, around 95% of them singletons. The sample comprised T cells isolated from PBMCs. All receptors derive from a human donor in good health.

CDR3 sequence (DNA): TGTGCCAGCAGTTACTCGTTCCTTAATGAGCAGTTCTTC. It codes for CASSYSFLNEQFF. This rearrangement joins TRBV6-5 to TRBJ2-1; D call uncertain. CDR3 size: 13 residues. V was clipped by 0 bases and J by 7 bases, with 7 bases between them. Germline CDR1 reads MNHEY; CDR2 reads SVGAGI.

This chain connects TRBV18 to TRBJ1-1, with D perhaps matching TRBD1 (5 bases). The CDR3 contains 15 residues. Germline V lookup: CDR1 KGHSH, CDR2 LQKENI. Trimming took off 3 bases at V and 0 bases at J, with 11 bases between the two ends. CDR3 in DNA: TGTGCCAGCTCACCCGGTAAGGGGATGAACACTGAAGCTTTCTTT. Encoded protein: CASSPGKGMNTEAFF.

This chain links TRBV28 with TRBJ2-1; D is possibly TRBD2 (5 bases). Germline V gene sequence: CDR1 MDHEN, CDR2 SYDVKM. With 4 bases removed from V and 3 bases from J, the gap between germline ends came to 16 bases. The CDR3 extends over 16 amino acids. The chain's CDR3 is CASSSLGTGNYNEQFF. CDR3 DNA: TGTGCCAGCAGTTCCCTGGGTACCGGGAACTACAATGAGCAGTTCTTC.

Written as DNA, the CDR3 is TGTGCCAGCAGTTACAGGGCGAACACTGAAGCTTTCTTT. Translation: CASSYRANTEAFF. V and J are TRBV27 and TRBJ1-1, with D tentatively TRBD1 (6 bases). The CDR3 has 13 amino acids. The V gene lost 4 bases and the J gene lost 1 base, with 7 bases spanning the gap. Germline V lookup: CDR1 MNHEY, CDR2 SMNVEV (reference sequence).

CDR3 nucleotides: TGTGCTAGTGCCCCGACAGGGGCCAACTCCTACAATGAGCAGTTCTTC. Amino acids: CASAPTGANSYNEQFF. The chain uses TRBV12-5 and TRBJ2-1, with 8 positions matching TRBD1. V was clipped by 7 bases and J by 0 bases; unmatched bases: 8. The CDR3 consists of 16 residues. CDR1 is LGHNT and CDR2 is FRNRAP in the germline V gene. The full variable domain, its missing parts supplied by reference TRBV12-5 and TRBJ2-1, is DARVTQTPRHKVTEMGQEVTMRCQPILGHNTVFWYRQTMMQGLELLAYFRNRAPLDDSGMPKDRFSAEMPDATLATLKIQPSEPRDSAVYFCASAPTGANSYNEQFFGPGTRLTVL.

The rearrangement links TRBV7-6 to TRBJ2-7; 7 bases map to TRBD1. The CDR3 contains 15 residues. V was clipped by 5 bases and J by 2 bases; unmatched bases: 9. Germline CDR1 reads SGHVS; CDR2 reads FNYEAQ. CDR3 amino acids: CASSNRGEPPYEQYF. The CDR3 DNA sequence: TGTGCCAGCAGCAACAGGGGCGAACCTCCCTACGAGCAGTACTTC.

This chain joins TRBV20-1 and TRBJ1-1; possible D gene TRBD1, 5 bases. CDR1 DFQATT and CDR2 SNEGSKA come from the germline V gene (reference sequence). The CDR3 has 11 amino acids. In DNA, the CDR3 is TGCAGCGTAACAGGGAACACTGAAGCTTTCTTT. Translated: CSVTGNTEAFF.

The gene calls are TRBV5-1 and TRBJ2-7, with 7 positions matching TRBD2. Germline V gives CDR1 SGHRS, CDR2 YFSETQ. J gave up 3 bases and V 4 bases, and 10 bases lay outside the gene matches. There are 15 residues in the CDR3. Written as DNA, the CDR3 is TGCGCCAGCAGCCTGACTAGCCCCGGACTCTACGAGCAGTACTTC. Its protein product is CASSLTSPGLYEQYF.

The genes are TRBV6-5 and TRBJ2-2, with TRBD1 identical over 8 bases. The germline CDR1 and CDR2 sequences are MNHEY and SVGAGI. The CDR3 length is 15 residues. The V segment lost 5 bases and the J segment 8 bases; nucleotides outside the gene matches: 10. In DNA, the CDR3 is TGTGCCAGCAGTAACGGACAGGGTGGCGCTGGGGAGCTGTTTTTT. Translation: CASSNGQGGAGELFF.

The CDR3 is CASSRAGQFPLYGYTF. In DNA form, the CDR3 reads TGTGCCAGCAGTCGAGCGGGACAATTCCCCCTCTATGGCTACACCTTC. V usage is TRBV28 and J usage is TRBJ1-2, with D tentatively TRBD1 (6 bases). Germline values: CDR1 MDHEN, CDR2 SYDVKM. This CDR3 comprises 16 residues. V lost 5 bases, J lost 4 bases, and 20 bases lay in between.

The chain uses TRBV27 and TRBJ2-5, with 9 bases aligning to TRBD2. CDR1 and CDR2 from the germline V gene are MNHEY and SMNVEV (reference sequence). V shed 4 bases, J shed 3 bases, and the junction held 3 bases outside the gene matches. The CDR3 length is 14 residues. The CDR3 region is CASSSPSGKETQYF. The CDR3 DNA reads TGTGCCAGCAGTTCCCCTAGCGGGAAAGAGACCCAGTACTTC.

The rearrangement uses TRBV2 and TRBJ2-1; TRBD2 matches at 7 bases. Germline values: CDR1 SNHLY, CDR2 FYNNEI. After removal of 4 bases from V and 4 bases from J, the junction contained 7 bases not matched to a gene. The CDR3 covers 15 residues. The CDR3: CASSVGLADYNEQFF. DNA for the CDR3: TGTGCCAGCAGTGTGGGTCTAGCGGATTACAATGAGCAGTTCTTC.

The CDR3 reads CASSPWTGGDQETQYF. The DNA of the CDR3 is TGTGCCAGCAGCCCGTGGACAGGGGGGGATCAAGAGACCCAGTACTTC. This sequence joins TRBV28 and TRBJ2-5, with 10 positions matching TRBD1. The CDR3 contains 16 residues. Germline loops: CDR1 MDHEN, CDR2 SYDVKM. V lost 6 bases and J lost 2; bases outside the gene matches: 9.

The chain has TRBV7-9 and TRBJ1-1, with D unclear. There are 14 residues in the CDR3. The germline V and J ends were trimmed by 6 bases and 1 base, with 12 bases remaining between them. Germline CDR1 is SEHNR and CDR2 is FQNEAQ (reference sequence). CDR3 loop: CASSHWAENTEAFF. The CDR3 bases are TGTGCCAGCAGTCATTGGGCCGAGAACACTGAAGCTTTCTTT.

This chain links TRBV28 with TRBJ2-1, with 7 bases fitting TRBD2. The CDR3 is 16 residues long. Trimming cost V 4 bases and J 5 bases; bases outside gene matches: 11. Per germline, CDR1 MDHEN and CDR2 SYDVKM. This CDR3 reads CASSYVAGLGNNEQFF. Here the CDR3 DNA reads TGTGCCAGCAGTTACGTAGCGGGCCTCGGGAACAATGAGCAGTTCTTC.

CDR3 amino acids: CASSLPSPTNEKLFF. CDR3 DNA: TGCGCCAGCAGCTTACCAAGCCCAACTAATGAAAAACTGTTTTTT. The genes are TRBV4-1 and TRBJ1-4; D ambiguous. Trimming shortened V by 5 bases and J by 0 bases, and 10 bases separated the two germline ends. Germline values: CDR1 MGHRA, CDR2 YSYEKL. This CDR3 has 15 amino acids.

CDR3 nucleotides: TGCGCCAGCAGCCTCGCGGGAGCGAAGAACACTGAAGCTTTCTTT. Residues: CASSLAGAKNTEAFF. The genes are TRBV4-1 and TRBJ1-1, with D hard to call. The CDR3 runs 15 residues. The germline CDR1 and CDR2 sequences are MGHRA and YSYEKL. Deletions cut 4 bases from V and 1 base from J, with 13 bases between.

The V call is TRBV27, the J call TRBJ2-7, with D hard to call. Trimming pared 3 bases from V and 4 bases from J, leaving 10 bases between. Germline V gene data show CDR1 as MNHEY and CDR2 as SMNVEV (reference sequence). This CDR3 comprises 13 residues. DNA of the CDR3: TGTGCCAGCAGTTTGGCGGCAAAGTACGAGCAGTACTTC. Translating gives CASSLAAKYEQYF.

The CDR3: CASSLVSGANTGELFF. CDR3 nucleotides: TGCGCCAGCAGCTTGGTGTCGGGGGCGAACACCGGGGAGCTGTTTTTT. This chain connects TRBV5-1 to TRBJ2-2; tentatively, D is TRBD2 (6 bases). The CDR3 covers 16 residues. V gave up 0 bases and J gave up 0 bases, with 9 bases separating them. Germline assignment: CDR1 SGHRS and CDR2 YFSETQ. Combining the CDR3 with reference TRBV5-1 and TRBJ2-2 gives the whole variable domain KAGVTQTPRYLIKTRGQQVTLSCSPISGHRSVSWYQQTPGQGLQFLFEYFSETQRNKGNFPGRFSGRQFSNSRSEMNVSTLELGDSALYLCASSLVSGANTGELFFGEGSRLTVL.